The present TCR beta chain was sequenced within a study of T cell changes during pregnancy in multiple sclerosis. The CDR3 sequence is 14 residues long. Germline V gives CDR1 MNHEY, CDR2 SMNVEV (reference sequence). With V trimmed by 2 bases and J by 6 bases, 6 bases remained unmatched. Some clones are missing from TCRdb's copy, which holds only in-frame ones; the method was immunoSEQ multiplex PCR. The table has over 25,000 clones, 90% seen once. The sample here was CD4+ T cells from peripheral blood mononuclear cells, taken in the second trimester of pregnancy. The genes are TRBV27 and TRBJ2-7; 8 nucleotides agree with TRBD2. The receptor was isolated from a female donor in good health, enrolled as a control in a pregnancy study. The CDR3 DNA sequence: TGTGCCAGCAGTTTAGTTGCGGGAGGTTCCGAGCAGTACTTC. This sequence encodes CASSLVAGGSEQYF.